This T cell receptor beta chain was identified during a study of T cell responses to AZD1222 COVID-19 vaccine. Notes on the study in general: Regions 160-218 and 743-854 dominated among vaccine-associated CD4 TCRs spanning spike. Nearly half of spike-specific TCRs reportedly go after variant regions that carry no mutations. A mostly white British donor set with more females was recruited, and clonal diversity was possibly underestimated. Without day 14 samples, only post-peak T cell repertoires were studied.

As concerns this clone: Its antigen is currently unknown.

Germline values: CDR1 SGHRS, CDR2 YFSETQ. Trimming shortened V by 5 bases and J by 3 bases, and 11 bases separated the two germline ends. The CDR3 extends over 14 amino acids. Sequencing used immunoSEQ multiplex PCR; TCRdb keeps in-frame clones, though not all of them. This table has 100,000 to 120,000 clones, approximately 85% appearing once. The TCR originated in an adult in good health. The chain uses TRBV5-1 and TRBJ1-4, with a weak D call TRBD1 (5 bases). Here the sequenced sample was peripheral blood, taken on day 0 of AZD1222 vaccination. CDR3 coding DNA: TGCGCCAGCAGGCAGGGCAAGCCTAATGAAAAACTGTTTTTT. Translation: CASRQGKPNEKLFF.